The present T cell receptor (beta chain) was sequenced within a study of early T cells in non-severe SARS-CoV-2 infection. This clonotype was seen repeatedly, ten times or more. The CDR3 has 15 residues. CDR1 is SGHNT, CDR2 YYREEE, per germline (reference sequence). Between the trimmed V and J ends, which lost 2 bases and 3 bases, there was a span of 12 bases. Individual cDNA molecules carried attached unique molecular identifiers. One entry per CDR3 protein results from TCRdb running MiXCR on the 5' RACE reads. This sample carries roughly 35,000 distinct CDR3 sequences, 3% to 4% of them seen once, and the ten largest clones take about a tenth.

The V gene is TRBV5-4, the J gene TRBJ2-1; D might be TRBD2 (5 bases). Source material: whole blood. This receptor was taken from an adult who was a healthcare worker with PCR-confirmed SARS-CoV-2 infection or an uninfected control (not recorded which). This CDR3 is CASSLGGSDYNEQFF. DNA for the CDR3: TGTGCCAGCAGCTTAGGCGGGTCGGACTACAATGAGCAGTTCTTC.